This paragraph covers one T cell receptor (beta chain) sequence. Its target is unknown. TCRdb's copy holds only in-frame clones and misses some; the assay was immunoSEQ multiplex PCR. The sample has 130,000 or so clones, 85% to 90% seen once; the top ten hold more than 1%. The entry originates in a study of cytomegalovirus exposure and HLA in healthy donors. Across the study: Both the roughly 120 validation repertoires and the approximately 640 first-cohort repertoires used the same platform, as reported by a later analysis.

This CDR3 region has 15 residues. V gave up 3 bases and J gave up 4 bases; unmatched junction bases: 5. CDR1 and CDR2 from the germline V gene are SNHLY and FYNNEI. Regarding the study as a whole: Specific recognition of CMV antigens was confirmed in vitro for a few chains (all CMV-associated). Researchers counted roughly 150 TCR beta chains as cytomegalovirus-associated.

The receptor comes from a woman under 30 in good health and CMV-seronegative. Input material: PBMCs. The chain recombines TRBV2 with TRBJ2-1; 8 bases agree with TRBD2. DNA of the CDR3: TGTGCCAGCAGTGAGCTAGCGGGTGATTACAATGAGCAGTTCTTC. This gives the protein CASSELAGDYNEQFF.